Listed below are T cell receptor beta chains from one sample, sequenced in a study of Ad26.COV2.S vaccination and SARS-CoV-2 variants. The table came from immunoSEQ multiplex PCR; TCRdb's copy has only in-frame clones and leaves some out. The sample lists about 350,000 clones, about 88% occurring once. This specimen was peripheral blood, taken in a trial of Ad26.COV2.S vaccine versus placebo. The receptors shown here come from a person aged 18-65 years who received the Ad26.COV2.S COVID-19 vaccine or a placebo. CDR3s include the opening cysteine and the closing phenylalanine or tryptophan. The D gene is left open where the match is weak. Not all rows give a size; the values are once, few, many and, for expanded clones, a class.

j_call	clone_size	d_call	v_call	cdr3_aa	cdr3_nt
TRBJ2-1	-	-	TRBV7-2	CASSVTPPYNEQFF	TGTGCCAGCAGCGTCACCCCTCCCTACAATGAGCAGTTCTTC
TRBJ1-3	once	-	TRBV30	CAWSPGGNTIYF	TGTGCCTGGAGCCCAGGGGGAAACACCATATATTTT
TRBJ2-6	-	TRBD1	TRBV24-1	CATSPGTGRPGANVLTF	TGTGCCACCAGTCCCGGGACAGGGAGGCCTGGGGCCAACGTCCTGACTTTC
TRBJ1-1	-	-	TRBV6-2/TRBV6-3	CASSSSISMVGDEAFF	TGTGCCAGCAGTTCCAGTATAAGTATGGTGGGGGATGAAGCTTTCTTT
TRBJ1-1	-	-	TRBV5-4	CASSLVRSQGTEAFF	TGTGCCAGCAGCTTGGTTCGGAGTCAGGGCACTGAAGCTTTCTTT
TRBJ2-1	-	TRBD1	TRBV3-1/TRBV3-2	CASRETGPLGEQFF	TGTGCCAGCCGAGAGACAGGGCCGTTGGGTGAGCAGTTCTTC
TRBJ1-1	-	-	TRBV10-3	CAISESATAREAFF	TGTGCCATCAGTGAGTCCGCCACAGCCCGTGAAGCTTTCTTT
TRBJ2-7	once	-	TRBV30	CALYRDTSYEQYF	TGTGCCTTGTACCGGGACACATCCTACGAGCAGTACTTC
TRBJ2-7	-	-	TRBV12-3/TRBV12-4	CASNFGPSYEQYF	TGTGCCAGCAACTTCGGACCATCCTACGAGCAGTACTTC
TRBJ1-5	-	-	TRBV19	CASSIRVGPFDQPQHF	TGTGCCAGTAGTATTCGGGTCGGACCCTTTGATCAGCCCCAGCATTTT
TRBJ1-5	-	-	TRBV2	CASSEGGYSNQPQHF	TGTGCCAGCAGTGAGGGGGGATATAGCAATCAGCCCCAGCATTTT
TRBJ1-2	-	-	TRBV9	CASSPSQMTEPNYGYTF	TGTGCCAGCAGCCCCTCCCAAATGACAGAACCCAACTATGGCTACACCTTC
TRBJ1-5	-	-	TRBV7-3	CASSSGPNQPQHF	TGTGCCAGCAGCTCGGGACCTAATCAGCCCCAGCATTTT
TRBJ1-3	-	-	TRBV6-5	CASSSDGGNTIYF	TGTGCCAGCAGTTCGGACGGTGGAAACACCATATATTTT
TRBJ2-7	-	TRBD1	TRBV7-3	CASSVRQGASYEQYF	TGTGCCAGCAGCGTCCGACAGGGGGCATCCTACGAGCAGTACTTC
TRBJ1-4	-	-	TRBV4-2	CASSRKAQENEKLFF	TGTGCCAGCAGCCGGAAGGCACAGGAAAATGAAAAACTGTTTTTT
TRBJ2-3	-	-	TRBV6-1	CASSELDTQYF	TGTGCCAGCAGTGAACTAGATACGCAGTATTTT
TRBJ1-1	-	-	TRBV5-6	CASSLSGGNTEAFF	TGTGCCAGCAGCTTGTCCGGCGGAAACACTGAAGCTTTCTTT
TRBJ1-5	-	-	TRBV12-3/TRBV12-4	CASSLLGQPQHF	TGTGCCAGCAGTTTGTTAGGTCAGCCCCAGCATTTT
TRBJ1-2	-	-	TRBV7-2	CASSLGQIYGYTF	TGTGCCAGCAGCTTAGGACAGATCTATGGCTACACCTTC